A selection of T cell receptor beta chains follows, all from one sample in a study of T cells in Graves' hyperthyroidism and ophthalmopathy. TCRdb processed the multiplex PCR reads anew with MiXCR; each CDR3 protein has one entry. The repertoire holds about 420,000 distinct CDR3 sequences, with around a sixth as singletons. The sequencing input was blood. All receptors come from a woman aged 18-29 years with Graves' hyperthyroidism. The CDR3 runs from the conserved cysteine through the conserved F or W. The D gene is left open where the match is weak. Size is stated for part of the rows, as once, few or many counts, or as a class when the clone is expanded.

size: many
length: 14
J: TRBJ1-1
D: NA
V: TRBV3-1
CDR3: CASSQPDRNTEAFF
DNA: TGTGCCAGCAGCCAACCCGACAGGAACACTGAAGCTTTCTTT

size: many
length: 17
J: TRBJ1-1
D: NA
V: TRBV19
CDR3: CASSIVGRELDDTEAFF
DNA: TGTGCCAGTAGTATAGTCGGCAGGGAGTTGGATGACACTGAAGCTTTCTTT

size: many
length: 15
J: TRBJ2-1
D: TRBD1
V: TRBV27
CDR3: CASSLSRGLNNEQFF
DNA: TGTGCCAGCAGTTTATCGAGGGGGCTTAACAATGAGCAGTTCTTC

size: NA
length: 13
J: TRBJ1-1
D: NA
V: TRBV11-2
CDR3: CASSLDRSQAAFF
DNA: TGTGCCAGCAGCTTAGATCGATCACAGGCGGCTTTCTTT

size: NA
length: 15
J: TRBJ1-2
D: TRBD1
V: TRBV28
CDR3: CASRTGTGGLYGYTF
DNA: TGTGCCAGCAGGACCGGGACAGGAGGACTCTATGGCTACACCTTC

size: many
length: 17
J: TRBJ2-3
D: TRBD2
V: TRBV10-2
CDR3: CASSESTGGRATDTQYF
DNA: TGCGCCAGCAGTGAGTCGACCGGCGGGAGGGCCACAGATACGCAGTATTTT

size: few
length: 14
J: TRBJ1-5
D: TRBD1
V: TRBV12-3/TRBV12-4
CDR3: CASRQGVGNQPQHF
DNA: TGTGCCAGCAGACAGGGGGTCGGAAATCAGCCCCAGCATTTT

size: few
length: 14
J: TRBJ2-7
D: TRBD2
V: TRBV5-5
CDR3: CASNLAGVLYEQYF
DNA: TGTGCCAGCAACCTAGCGGGAGTATTATACGAGCAGTACTTC

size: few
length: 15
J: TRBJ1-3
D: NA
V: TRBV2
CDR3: CASTPVRGSGNTIYF
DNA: TGTGCCAGCACTCCGGTGAGGGGCTCTGGAAACACCATATATTTT

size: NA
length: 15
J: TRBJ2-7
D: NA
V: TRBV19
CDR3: CASSILDGATYEQYF
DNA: TGTGCCAGTAGTATTTTAGACGGGGCCACCTACGAGCAGTACTTC

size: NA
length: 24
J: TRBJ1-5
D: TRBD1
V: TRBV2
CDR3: CASSEALEGQGAPGPSSSNQPQHF
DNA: TGTGCCAGCAGTGAAGCCCTCGAGGGACAGGGGGCGCCGGGTCCGTCTAGTAGCAATCAGCCCCAGCATTTT

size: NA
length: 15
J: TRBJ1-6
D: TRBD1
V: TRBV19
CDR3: CASRTDRAGNSPLHF
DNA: TGTGCCAGTAGGACGGACAGGGCCGGGAATTCACCCCTCCACTTT

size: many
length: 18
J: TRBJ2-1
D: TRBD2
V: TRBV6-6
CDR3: CASSYGLAGPSSYNEQFF
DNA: TGTGCCAGCAGTTACGGGCTAGCGGGACCGAGCTCCTACAATGAGCAGTTCTTC

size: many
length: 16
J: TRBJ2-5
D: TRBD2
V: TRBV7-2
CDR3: CASSSSSGGGWETQYF
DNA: TGTGCCAGCAGCTCTAGCTCCGGGGGGGGTTGGGAGACCCAGTACTTC

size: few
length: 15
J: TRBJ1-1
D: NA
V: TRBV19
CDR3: CASSTRGAGATEAFF
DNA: TGTGCCAGTAGTACCCGGGGGGCAGGGGCCACTGAAGCTTTCTTT

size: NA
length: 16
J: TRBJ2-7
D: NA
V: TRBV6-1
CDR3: CASSGSGQWARNEQYF
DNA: TGTGCCAGCAGTGGGTCAGGGCAGTGGGCACGCAACGAGCAGTACTTC

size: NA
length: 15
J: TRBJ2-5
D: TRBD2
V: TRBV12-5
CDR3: CASFASRGEEETQYF
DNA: TGTGCTAGTTTCGCCTCTCGGGGGGAGGAAGAGACCCAGTACTTC

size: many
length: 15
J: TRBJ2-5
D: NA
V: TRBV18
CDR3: CASSSDRPPLGTQYF
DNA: TGTGCCAGCTCATCAGACAGGCCTCCCCTCGGGACCCAGTACTTC

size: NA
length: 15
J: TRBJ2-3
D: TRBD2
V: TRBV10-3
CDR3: CAISEAGGGTDTQYF
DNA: TGTGCCATCAGTGAGGCGGGAGGGGGCACAGATACGCAGTATTTT

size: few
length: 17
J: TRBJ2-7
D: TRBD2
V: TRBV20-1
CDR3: CSATTSGSVGSSYEQYF
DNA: TGCAGTGCTACCACTAGCGGGAGCGTGGGGAGCTCCTACGAGCAGTACTTC

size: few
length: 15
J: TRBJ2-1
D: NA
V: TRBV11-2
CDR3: CASSPGDFSYNEQFF
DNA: TGTGCCAGCAGCCCAGGGGATTTCTCCTACAATGAGCAGTTCTTC

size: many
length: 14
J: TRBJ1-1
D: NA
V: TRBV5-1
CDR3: CASSREGRNTEAFF
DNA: TGCGCCAGCAGCCGGGAAGGGAGGAACACTGAAGCTTTCTTT

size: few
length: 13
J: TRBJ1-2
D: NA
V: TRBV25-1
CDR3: CASSVDSSSGYTF
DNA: TGTGCCAGCAGTGTTGACAGTTCCTCCGGCTACACCTTC

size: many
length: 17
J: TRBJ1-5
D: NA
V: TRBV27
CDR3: CASSLRGRGGYHQPQHF
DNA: TGTGCCAGCAGTTTACGGGGGAGGGGTGGGTACCATCAGCCCCAGCATTTT

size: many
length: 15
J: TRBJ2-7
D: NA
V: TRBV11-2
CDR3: CASSPLWRRSYEQYF
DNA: TGTGCCAGCAGCCCTCTGTGGCGGAGATCCTACGAGCAGTACTTC

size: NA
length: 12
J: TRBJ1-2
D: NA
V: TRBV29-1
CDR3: CSVEDNNYGYTF
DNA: TGCAGCGTTGAAGATAACAACTATGGCTACACCTTC

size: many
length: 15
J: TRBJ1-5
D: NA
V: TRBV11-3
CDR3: CASSPGWGYNQPQHF
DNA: TGTGCCAGCAGCCCCGGTTGGGGTTACAATCAGCCCCAGCATTTT

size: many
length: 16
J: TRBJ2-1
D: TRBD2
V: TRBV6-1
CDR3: CASTLQRTSGGNEQFF
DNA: TGTGCCAGCACTCTCCAGCGGACTAGCGGGGGCAATGAGCAGTTCTTC

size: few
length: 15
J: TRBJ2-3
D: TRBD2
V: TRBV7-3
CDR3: CASSFTGLPADTQYF
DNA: TGTGCCAGCAGCTTCACGGGACTACCGGCAGATACGCAGTATTTT

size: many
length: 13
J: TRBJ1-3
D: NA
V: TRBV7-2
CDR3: CASSLAQGNTIYF
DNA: TGTGCCAGCAGCTTAGCGCAAGGAAACACCATATATTTT

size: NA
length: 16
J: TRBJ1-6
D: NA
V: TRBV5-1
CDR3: CASSLQEPGSGSPLHF
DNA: TGCGCCAGCAGCTTACAGGAGCCCGGTTCTGGGTCACCCCTCCACTTT

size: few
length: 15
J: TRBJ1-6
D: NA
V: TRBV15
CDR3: CATSTQWVDNSPLHF
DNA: TGTGCCACCAGCACCCAGTGGGTGGATAATTCACCCCTCCACTTT

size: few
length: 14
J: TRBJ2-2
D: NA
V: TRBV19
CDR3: CASSILRDTGELFF
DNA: TGTGCCAGTAGTATCCTTAGGGACACCGGGGAGCTGTTTTTT

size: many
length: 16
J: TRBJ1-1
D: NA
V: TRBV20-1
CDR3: CSARALVILTITEAFF
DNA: TGCAGTGCTAGGGCCCTCGTGATTCTAACGATCACTGAAGCTTTCTTT

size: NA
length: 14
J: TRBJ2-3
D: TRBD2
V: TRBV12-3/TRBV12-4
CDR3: CASKNSGRTDTQYF
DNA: TGTGCCAGCAAAAATAGCGGGCGCACAGATACGCAGTATTTT